The TCR beta chain described here comes from a study of post-analysis software for immune sequencing data. On the study more broadly: Disease courses included relapsing-remitting, secondary progressive and progressive-relapsing multiple sclerosis.

Comments on this clonotype: The antigen is not known.

Points from the study as a whole: A significant reduction in normalized Chao1 diversity was observed in multiple sclerosis patients versus controls. Roughly five TRBV segments occurring more often in patients than controls included TRBV5-6, TRBV5-1 and TRBV20-1. Strong co-clustering by F measure linked samples that shared a preparation batch.

The CDR3 runs to 14 residues. CDR1 SGHAT and CDR2 FQNNGV come from the germline V gene. Trimming removed 5 bases from V and 11 bases from J, with 21 bases in between. Unique molecular identifiers featured in each of the TCR beta cDNA libraries. Approximately 0.5 million cDNA molecules were recovered from an input of 1 to 10 million T cells. TCRdb ran MiXCR on the PCR reads and lists one entry per CDR3 protein. The data hold about 810,000 distinct CDR3 sequences, with under 70% observed a single time. The sequenced sample consisted of blood. The chain is built from TRBV11-2 and TRBJ2-5, with D tentatively TRBD1 or TRBD2 (5 bases each). The clonotype originates from a girl aged 5 to 17 with multiple sclerosis. The CDR3 here is CASSPGTYSYKQYF. CDR3 DNA sequence: TGTGCCAGCAGCCCGGGGACGTACTCCTACAAGCAGTACTTC. Full variable domain (outside the CDR3, taken from reference TRBV11-2 and TRBJ2-5): EAGVAQSPRYKIIEKRQSVAFWCNPISGHATLYWYQQILGQGPKLLIQFQNNGVVDDSQLPKDRFSAERLKGVDSTLKIQPAKLEDSAVYLCASSPGTYSYKQYFGPGTRLLVL.